The 30 T cell receptor beta chains below all came from one sample that was sequenced in a study of cytotoxic CD8 clonotypes in ibrutinib-treated CLL. The data were produced by immunoSEQ multiplex PCR, yet TCRdb's version contains in-frame clones alone and is incomplete. The sample lists about 120,000 clones, 55% to 75% seen once, with more than 35% in the top ten. Sequences were derived from PBMCs, sampled after 24 months of ibrutinib treatment. The source of these receptors is a human donor with chronic lymphocytic leukemia.

V usage is TRBV6-6 and J usage is TRBJ2-1; 15 bases are shared with TRBD2. Trimming at V came to 4 bases and at J to 15 bases, leaving 7 bases not matched to a gene. CDR1 and CDR2 (germline): MNHNY, SVGAGI (reference sequence). The CDR3 is 14 residues long. The CDR3 DNA sequence: TGTGCCAGCAGTTGGGGACTAGCGGGGGGTGATGCGTTCTTC. It encodes CASSWGLAGGDAFF.

This clone was picked up a small number of times. V is TRBV18 and J is TRBJ1-5; 7 bases fit TRBD1. CDR3 length equals 15 residues. V trimming: 1 base; J trimming: 3 bases; junction bases outside the gene matches: 3. The germline V gene encodes CDR1 KGHSH and CDR2 LQKENI. The CDR3: CASSPQGAANQPQHF. The CDR3 region has the DNA TGTGCCAGCTCACCACAGGGGGCGGCCAATCAGCCCCAGCATTTT. The variable domain in full, with the rest retrieved from reference TRBV18 and TRBJ1-5, is NAGVMQNPRHLVRRRGQEARLRCSPMKGHSHVYWYRQLPEEGLKFMVYLQKENIIDESGMPKERFSAEFPKEGPSILRIQQVVRGDSAAYFCASSPQGAANQPQHFGDGTRLSIL.

This clone was counted a single time. The rearrangement joins TRBV5-1 to TRBJ2-7; 8 bases are shared with TRBD1. This CDR3 comprises 14 residues. The ends lost 4 bases at V and 3 bases at J; junction bases unmatched: 6. Germline V gives CDR1 SGHRS, CDR2 YFSETQ. Here the CDR3 DNA reads TGCGCCAGCAGCCTCTTACAGGGGGGCTACGAGCAGTACTTC. Its translation: CASSLLQGGYEQYF.

The chain has TRBV5-1 and TRBJ2-7; D is uncertain. Trimming stripped 1 base from V and 0 bases from J, with 5 bases between. Germline CDR1 is SGHRS and CDR2 is YFSETQ. The CDR3 has 13 amino acids. CDR3 nucleotide sequence: TGCGCCAGCAGCTTGACGCCCTCCTACGAGCAGTACTTC. Protein product: CASSLTPSYEQYF. Combining the CDR3 with reference TRBV5-1 and TRBJ2-7 gives the whole variable domain KAGVTQTPRYLIKTRGQQVTLSCSPISGHRSVSWYQQTPGQGLQFLFEYFSETQRNKGNFPGRFSGRQFSNSRSEMNVSTLELGDSALYLCASSLTPSYEQYFGPGTRLTVT.

The gene calls are TRBV4-2 and TRBJ1-2, with D perhaps matching TRBD1 (6 bases). The germline V gene has CDR1 LGHNA and CDR2 YNFKEQ. There are 15 residues in the CDR3. V was pared by 7 bases and J by 1 base, with 16 bases between. The CDR3: CASTRDTGNNYGYTF. CDR3 coding DNA: TGTGCCAGCACCCGCGATACAGGGAATAACTATGGCTACACCTTC.

The CDR3 nucleotides read TGTGCCAGCAGTGTCCGGGACAGGGGCTCCTACGAGCAGTACTTC. Translation gives CASSVRDRGSYEQYF. This chain connects TRBV25-1 to TRBJ2-7, with 10 bases aligning to TRBD1. The CDR3 totals 15 residues. The germline V gene encodes CDR1 MGHDK and CDR2 SYGVNS. The trim removed 4 bases at V and 0 bases at J, leaving 3 bases unmatched.

This clone has just a few counts. The chain carries TRBV5-1 and TRBJ2-2; 8 nucleotides agree with TRBD1. This CDR3 comprises 14 residues. Germline lookup yields CDR1 SGHRS and CDR2 YFSETQ. The V and J ends lost 2 bases and 3 bases, in that order; junction bases with no gene match: 0. In DNA, the CDR3 is TGCGCCAGCAGCTTACAGGGGGACACCGGGGAGCTGTTTTTT. Its translation: CASSLQGDTGELFF.

Note on this clone: The identical CDR3 is also encoded by other nucleotide sequences in the sample. The V gene is TRBV7-3, the J gene TRBJ2-2, with unresolved D. Germline V CDR1 and CDR2: SGHTA, FQGTGA. The V end lost 1 base, the J end lost 6 bases, and 6 bases lay between the germline ends. The length of the CDR3 is 13 residues. DNA of the CDR3: TGTGCCAGCAGCTTAAGTCCGCCCGGGGAGCTGTTTTTT. It codes for CASSLSPPGELFF.

V and J are TRBV6-5 and TRBJ1-4; no definite D call. CDR1 and CDR2 from the germline V gene are MNHEY and SVGAGI. This CDR3 has 15 residues. V was pared by 0 bases and J by 8 bases, with 13 bases between. The CDR3 spells CASSYSHDMGEKLFF. The CDR3 nucleotides are TGTGCCAGCAGTTACTCCCACGACATGGGGGAAAAACTGTTTTTT.

The table lists this clone with many counts. The chain uses TRBV2 and TRBJ1-4; D remains ambiguous. Trimming removed 4 bases from V and 8 bases from J, with 11 bases in between. Germline CDR1 reads SNHLY; CDR2 reads FYNNEI. The CDR3 runs to 13 residues. CDR3 amino acids: CASSVGMREKLFF. The CDR3, as DNA: TGTGCCAGCAGTGTGGGGATGAGGGAAAAACTGTTTTTT.

The rearrangement joins TRBV19 to TRBJ2-1, with D possibly being TRBD1 (5 bases). The CDR3 has 19 residues. Trimming shortened V by 1 base and J by 2 bases, and 21 bases separated the two germline ends. From germline, CDR1 is LNHDA and CDR2 SQIVND (reference sequence). For the CDR3, the DNA is TGTGCCAGTAGTATAGGTTATCTGAGGACAACCGTGGCCTACAATGAGCAGTTCTTC. This sequence encodes CASSIGYLRTTVAYNEQFF.

V is TRBV21-1 and J is TRBJ2-3; TRBD2, the table's D call, lacks a check against the DNA. TRBV21-1 is classified as a pseudogene. The CDR3 runs 17 residues. The DNA for the CDR3 is TGTGCCAGCAGCAAAGTATTGACTAGCGGGGGGGAAGATACGCAGTATTTT. Residues: CASSKVLTSGGEDTQYF.

CDR3 in amino acids: CASSLTPPGREQYF. For the CDR3, the DNA is TGTGCCAGCAGTTTAACCCCCCCGGGGAGAGAGCAGTACTTC. The J gene is TRBJ2-7, the V gene TRBV27; D perhaps matches TRBD2 (5 bases). The V gene's germline CDR1 is MNHEY and CDR2 SMNVEV (reference sequence). V was pared by 2 bases and J by 7 bases, with 15 bases between. The CDR3 is 14 amino acids.

The chain is built from TRBV11-2 and TRBJ1-2; D gene unclear. The CDR3 contains 13 residues. V was cut by 6 bases and J by 5 bases, with 13 bases left in between. CDR1 is SGHAT and CDR2 is FQNNGV in the germline V gene. The CDR3 reads CASRPAPGYGYTF. In DNA, the CDR3 is TGTGCCAGCAGGCCAGCCCCGGGTTATGGCTACACCTTC. The full variable domain, its missing parts supplied by reference TRBV11-2 and TRBJ1-2, is EAGVAQSPRYKIIEKRQSVAFWCNPISGHATLYWYQQILGQGPKLLIQFQNNGVVDDSQLPKDRFSAERLKGVDSTLKIQPAKLEDSAVYLCASRPAPGYGYTFGSGTRLTVV.

V and J are TRBV5-1 and TRBJ2-5, with TRBD2 as a possible D gene (5 bases). CDR3 size: 12 residues. V was cut by 4 bases and J by 5 bases, with 9 bases left in between. Germline-derived CDR1 and CDR2 are SGHRS and YFSETQ. The CDR3 region is CASSRSGETQYF. In DNA, the CDR3 is TGCGCCAGCAGCCGCTCGGGGGAGACCCAGTACTTC. Combining the CDR3 with reference TRBV5-1 and TRBJ2-5 gives the whole variable domain KAGVTQTPRYLIKTRGQQVTLSCSPISGHRSVSWYQQTPGQGLQFLFEYFSETQRNKGNFPGRFSGRQFSNSRSEMNVSTLELGDSALYLCASSRSGETQYFGPGTRLLVL.

This clone occurred a few times. The V call is TRBV27, the J call TRBJ1-1, with TRBD1 matching over 8 bases. This CDR3 is 14 amino acids long. Germline CDR1 reads MNHEY; CDR2 reads SMNVEV (reference sequence). The ends lost 5 bases at V and 4 bases at J; junction bases unmatched: 6. CDR3 amino acids: CASSLQGALTEAFF. CDR3 nucleotide sequence: TGTGCCAGCAGTCTTCAGGGGGCGCTCACTGAAGCTTTCTTT.

This clone was detected once. The gene calls are TRBV25-1 and TRBJ2-7; 8 positions agree with TRBD1. Germline V gives CDR1 MGHDK, CDR2 SYGVNS. The CDR3 contains 15 residues. The V and J ends lost 5 bases and 1 base, in that order; junction bases with no gene match: 7. The CDR3 here is CASSPHGQGSYEQYF. CDR3 coding DNA: TGTGCCAGCAGTCCACACGGACAGGGTTCCTACGAGCAGTACTTC.

The CDR3 sequence: CASRGRPSTDTQYF. The CDR3, as DNA: TGCGCCAGCAGAGGGCGGCCTAGCACAGATACGCAGTATTTT. The V gene is TRBV5-1, the J gene TRBJ2-3; the D is unclear. The CDR3 has 14 residues. Germline CDR1 reads SGHRS; CDR2 reads YFSETQ. V lost 5 bases and J 0 bases, leaving 10 bases between the germline ends.

This clone occurred a few times. V is TRBV27 and J is TRBJ2-7, with D possibly being TRBD2 (5 bases). V gave up 8 bases and J gave up 3 bases, with 14 bases separating them. CDR3 length equals 13 residues. Germline V gene data show CDR1 as MNHEY and CDR2 as SMNVEV (reference sequence). This CDR3 is CASAKREDYEQYF. The CDR3 DNA reads as TGTGCCAGCGCTAAGAGGGAAGACTACGAGCAGTACTTC.

This chain connects TRBV5-1 to TRBJ2-7; D possibly corresponds to TRBD1 (6 bases). From germline, CDR1 is SGHRS and CDR2 YFSETQ. Trimming left V 2 bases short and J 5 bases short, with 17 bases between. The CDR3 is made up of 15 amino acids. CDR3 sequence (DNA): TGCGCCAGCAGCTTTACCTCAGGGGCACTGGACGAGCAGTACTTC. Its translation is CASSFTSGALDEQYF.

Only a few counts were recorded for this clone. The V gene is TRBV6-1, the J gene TRBJ2-7; D might be TRBD1 (5 bases). The V and J ends lost 6 bases and 6 bases respectively, with 18 bases between them. The germline CDR1 and CDR2 sequences are MNHNS and SASEGT. This CDR3 has 14 residues. CDR3 loop: CASRRDSVVGEQYF. DNA for the CDR3: TGTGCCAGCAGGAGAGACAGCGTTGTGGGCGAGCAGTACTTC.

This rearrangement joins TRBV5-6 to TRBJ1-1; D uncertain. The V gene's germline CDR1 is SGHDT and CDR2 YYEEEE. This CDR3 has 15 residues. The V end lost 1 base, the J end lost 5 bases, and 15 bases lay between the germline ends. CDR3 bases: TGTGCCAGCAGCTTGTCCGGGTTGGAGGGAACTGAAGCTTTCTTT. Its protein product is CASSLSGLEGTEAFF.

This clone has more than one count but fewer than ten. V gene TRBV14 combines with J gene TRBJ2-2; 7 bases line up with TRBD2. CDR3 length equals 15 residues. Germline V gives CDR1 SGHDN, CDR2 FVKESK. V trimming: 5 bases; J trimming: 5 bases; junction bases outside the gene matches: 8. This CDR3 is CASSSLVGGTGELFF. Written as DNA, the CDR3 is TGTGCCAGCAGCTCCCTAGTCGGGGGGACCGGGGAGCTGTTTTTT.

The V call is TRBV30, the J call TRBJ1-2; a possible D gene is TRBD1 (6 bases). The CDR3 runs to 15 residues. Germline values: CDR1 GTSNPN, CDR2 SVGIG (reference sequence). With 0 bases removed from V and 4 bases from J, the gap between germline ends came to 15 bases. CDR3 nucleotide sequence: TGTGCCTGGAGTGTACGGGGGGCGGGTGGCTATGGCTACACCTTC. Residues: CAWSVRGAGGYGYTF.

The chain links TRBV27 to TRBJ2-2; D not resolved. V lost 3 bases, J lost 1 base, and 9 bases lay in between. In germline, CDR1 is MNHEY, CDR2 SMNVEV (reference sequence). This CDR3 contains 15 residues. CDR3 in amino acids: CASSLSRRNTGELFF. For the CDR3, the DNA is TGTGCCAGCAGTTTGTCCAGGAGGAACACCGGGGAGCTGTTTTTT.

CDR3 protein: CASSEGTSGGQGFF. CDR3 DNA: TGTGCCAGCAGTGAAGGGACTAGCGGGGGCCAGGGGTTCTTC. J is TRBJ2-1 and V is TRBV6-1; 13 bases match TRBD2. The CDR3 is 14 amino acids. V lost 1 base, J lost 15 bases, and 6 bases stayed unmatched. The germline V gene encodes CDR1 MNHNS and CDR2 SASEGT.

The chain recombines TRBV27 with TRBJ2-7; 9 positions agree with TRBD1. The CDR3 is 16 residues long. Germline loops: CDR1 MNHEY, CDR2 SMNVEV (reference sequence). V was pared by 0 bases and J by 3 bases, with 6 bases of the junction left unmatched. The CDR3 protein is CASSLSIPGQGYEQYF. The CDR3 nucleotides are TGTGCCAGCAGTTTATCCATACCGGGACAGGGCTACGAGCAGTACTTC.

V and J are TRBV28 and TRBJ2-3; the D call may be TRBD1 or TRBD2 (5 bases each). Germline assignment: CDR1 MDHEN and CDR2 SYDVKM. CDR3 size: 13 residues. V was clipped by 7 bases and J by 5 bases, with 13 bases between them. CDR3 region: CASTRDLIDTQYF. CDR3 sequence (DNA): TGTGCCAGCACACGGGACCTGATAGATACGCAGTATTTT.

The CDR3 bases are TGTGCCAGCAGTCCTTCGTGGACAGGACAGTACGAGCAGTACTTC. It encodes CASSPSWTGQYEQYF. The chain is built from TRBV6-1 and TRBJ2-7; 7 bases map to TRBD1. This CDR3 contains 15 residues. J lost 4 bases, V lost 5 bases, and 11 bases had no gene match. Germline V gene lookup returns CDR1 MNHNS and CDR2 SASEGT.

The CDR3 reads CASSLPGTSTHEQYF. As DNA, the CDR3 is TGCGCCAGCAGTCTCCCGGGGACATCAACCCACGAGCAGTACTTC. The chain combines TRBV23-1 with TRBJ2-7; the D gene is possibly TRBD1 (6 bases). TRBV23-1 has ORF status, its function being uncertain. Trimming removed 4 bases from V and 5 bases from J, with 18 bases in between. The CDR3 extends over 15 amino acids.